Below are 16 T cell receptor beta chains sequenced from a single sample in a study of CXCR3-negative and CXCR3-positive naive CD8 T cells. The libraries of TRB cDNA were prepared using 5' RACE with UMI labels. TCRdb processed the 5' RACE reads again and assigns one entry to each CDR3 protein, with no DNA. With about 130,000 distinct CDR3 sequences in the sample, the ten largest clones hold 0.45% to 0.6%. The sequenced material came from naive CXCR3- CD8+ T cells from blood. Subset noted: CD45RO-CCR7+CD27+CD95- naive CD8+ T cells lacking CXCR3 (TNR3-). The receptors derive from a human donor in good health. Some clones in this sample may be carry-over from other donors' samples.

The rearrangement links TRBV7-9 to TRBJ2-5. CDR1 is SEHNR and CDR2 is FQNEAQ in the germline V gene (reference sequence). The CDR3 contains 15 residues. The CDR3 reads CASSLGTNYQETQYF.

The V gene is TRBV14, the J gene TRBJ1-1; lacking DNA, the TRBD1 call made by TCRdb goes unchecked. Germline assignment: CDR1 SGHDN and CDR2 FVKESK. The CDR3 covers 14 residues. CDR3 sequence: CASSQDPGGTEAFF.

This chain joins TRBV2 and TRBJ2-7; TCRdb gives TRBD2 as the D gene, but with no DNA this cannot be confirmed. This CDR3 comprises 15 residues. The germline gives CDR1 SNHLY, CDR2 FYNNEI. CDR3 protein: CASDFSGRSSYEQYF.

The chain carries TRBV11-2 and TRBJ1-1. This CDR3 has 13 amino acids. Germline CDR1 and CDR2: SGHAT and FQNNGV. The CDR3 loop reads CASSLDREREAFF.

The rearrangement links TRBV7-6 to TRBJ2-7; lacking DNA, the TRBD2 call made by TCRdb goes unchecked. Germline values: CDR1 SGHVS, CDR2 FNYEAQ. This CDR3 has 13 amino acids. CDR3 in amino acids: CASSLGSADEQYF.

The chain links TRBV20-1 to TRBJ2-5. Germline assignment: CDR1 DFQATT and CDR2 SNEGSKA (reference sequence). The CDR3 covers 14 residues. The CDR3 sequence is CSARGAGIAETQYF.

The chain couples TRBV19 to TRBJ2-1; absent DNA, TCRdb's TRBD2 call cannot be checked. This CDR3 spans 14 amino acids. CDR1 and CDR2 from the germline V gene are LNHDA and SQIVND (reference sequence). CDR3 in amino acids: CASSIGSRGNEQFF.

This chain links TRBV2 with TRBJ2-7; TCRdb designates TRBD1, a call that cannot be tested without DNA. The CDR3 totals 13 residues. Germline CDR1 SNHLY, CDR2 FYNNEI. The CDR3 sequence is CASSGRGAYEQYF.

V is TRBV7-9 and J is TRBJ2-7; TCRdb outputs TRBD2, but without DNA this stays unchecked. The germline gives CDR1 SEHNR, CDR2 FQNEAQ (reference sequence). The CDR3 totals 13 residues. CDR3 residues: CASSLPGRYEQYF.

CDR3 region: CASSHLGPGELFF. This chain uses TRBV14 with TRBJ2-2. CDR1 is SGHDN, CDR2 FVKESK, per germline. CDR3 length: 13 residues.

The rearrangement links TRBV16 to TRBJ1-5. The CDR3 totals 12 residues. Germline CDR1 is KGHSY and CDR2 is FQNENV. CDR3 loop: CASSHGSQPQHF.

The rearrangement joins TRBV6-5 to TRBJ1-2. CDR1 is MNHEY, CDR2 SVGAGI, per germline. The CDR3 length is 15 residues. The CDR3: CASSSLDSGAYGYTF.

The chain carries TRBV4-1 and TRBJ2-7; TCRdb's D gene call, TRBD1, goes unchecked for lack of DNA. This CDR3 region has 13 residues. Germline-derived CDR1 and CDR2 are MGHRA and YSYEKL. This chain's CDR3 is CASSQVDIYEQYF.

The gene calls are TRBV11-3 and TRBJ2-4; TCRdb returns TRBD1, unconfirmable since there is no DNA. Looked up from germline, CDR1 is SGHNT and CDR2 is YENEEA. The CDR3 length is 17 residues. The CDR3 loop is CASSSVRSLIAKNIQYF.

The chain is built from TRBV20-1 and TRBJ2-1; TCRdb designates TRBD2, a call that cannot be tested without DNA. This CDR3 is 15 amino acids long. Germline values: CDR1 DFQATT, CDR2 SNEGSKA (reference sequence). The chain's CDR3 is CSASLASGGYNEQFF.

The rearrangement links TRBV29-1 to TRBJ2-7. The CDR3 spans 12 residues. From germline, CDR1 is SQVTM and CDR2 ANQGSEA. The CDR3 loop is CSVEDPTYEQYF.